The T cell receptor beta chain under discussion was sequenced for a study of T-cell reconstitution after alpha-beta-depleted transplantation in children. Broader study findings: Elevated TCRbeta diversity at day 60 was traced, in some patients, to surviving recipient T cells and thymic progenitors. Counts and diversity of T cells one year after transplant came mostly from newly produced T cells. Alpha-beta T cells about two months after transplant reportedly derived from several hundred expanded graft clones.

In the case of this clonotype: The antigen remains undetermined.

The library targeted TCRbeta and was prepared with unique molecular identifiers. Each CDR3 protein gets one entry after TCRdb re-called the PCR reads with MiXCR. The sample includes 250,000 to 400,000 distinct CDR3 sequences, roughly 25% of them seen just once. The TCR was taken from a male patient aged 5 to 17 who had a stem cell transplant for acute lymphoblastic leukemia, so the T cells may come from the graft donor. The starting material was PBMCs, mostly from graft donor cells, obtained 180 days after TCRalphabeta/CD19-depleted stem cell transplant.

CDR3 region: CASSGSRLAVTYNEQFF. The CDR3 DNA reads as TGTGCCAGCAGCGGATCGAGACTAGCGGTTACCTACAATGAGCAGTTCTTC. The V gene is TRBV11-2, the J gene TRBJ2-1; 9 bases align to TRBD2. Germline assignment: CDR1 SGHAT and CDR2 FQNNGV. V shed 5 bases and J 2 bases; nucleotides not matched to a gene: 10. This CDR3 comprises 17 residues.